These 16 T cell receptor beta chains were all obtained from the same sample, sequenced in a study of blood T cell repertoires in COVID-19. The data were produced by immunoSEQ multiplex PCR, yet TCRdb's version contains in-frame clones alone and is incomplete. The repertoire includes about 160,000 clones, 81% of them detected once, and approximately 11% sits in the top ten. The sequenced material came from peripheral blood. Source of these receptors: a man aged 55-75 years with active or convalescent COVID-19.

CDR3 protein: CASTPGTSGGVGELFF. CDR3 DNA sequence: TGTGCCAGCACTCCCGGGACTAGCGGGGGCGTCGGGGAGCTGTTTTTT. The rearrangement links TRBV2 to TRBJ2-2; TRBD2 agrees at 14 bases. The CDR3 consists of 16 residues. Germline V gene sequence: CDR1 SNHLY, CDR2 FYNNEI. Trimming at V came to 7 bases and at J to 7 bases, leaving 8 bases not matched to a gene.

The chain recombines TRBV2 with TRBJ2-1, with D perhaps matching TRBD2 (6 bases). The CDR3 sequence is 15 residues long. V was pared by 5 bases and J by 1 base, with 12 bases between. Germline loops: CDR1 SNHLY, CDR2 FYNNEI. CDR3: CASSPLASSYNEQFF. The CDR3 DNA is TGTGCCAGCAGTCCTCTAGCGAGTTCCTACAATGAGCAGTTCTTC.

V is TRBV12-3 or TRBV12-4 and J is TRBJ2-5; D not certain. CDR3 length: 11 residues. V gave up 5 bases and J gave up 9 bases, with 10 bases separating them. The CDR3 region has the DNA TGTGCCAGCAGTGAAACATTTGCCCAGTACTTC. This sequence encodes CASSETFAQYF.

This chain links TRBV9 with TRBJ2-7, with 7 nucleotides matching TRBD1. V dropped 2 bases and J dropped 0; count of bases not matched to a gene: 5. The CDR3 is 15 amino acids. The germline V gene has CDR1 SGDLS and CDR2 YYNGEE. This CDR3 reads CASSVSTGSSYEQYF. The CDR3, as DNA: TGTGCCAGCAGCGTGTCGACAGGGAGCTCCTACGAGCAGTACTTC.

The J gene is TRBJ1-2, the V gene TRBV9, with 8 bases lining up with TRBD1. With 3 bases clipped from V and 8 bases from J, the junction kept 9 bases outside the gene matches. The germline CDR1 and CDR2 sequences are SGDLS and YYNGEE. The CDR3 extends over 14 amino acids. CDR3 residues: CASSADRGHGGYTF. The CDR3 coding sequence is TGTGCCAGCAGCGCCGACAGGGGACATGGGGGCTACACCTTC. Variable domain in full (rest from reference TRBV9 and TRBJ1-2): DSGVTQTPKHLITATGQRVTLRCSPRSGDLSVYWYQQSLDQGLQFLIQYYNGEERAKGNILERFSAQQFPDLHSELNLSSLELGDSALYFCASSADRGHGGYTFGSGTRLTVV.

In this sample, this clone turned up a few times. The rearrangement joins TRBV6-2 or TRBV6-3 to TRBJ1-2; D is possibly TRBD1 (5 bases). In germline, CDR1 is MNHEY, CDR2 SVGEGT. The CDR3 runs 14 residues. The V gene lost 3 bases and the J gene lost 0 bases, with 8 bases spanning the gap. CDR3 nucleotides: TGTGCCAGCAGTTATACGACAGCTAACTATGGCTACACCTTC. Residues: CASSYTTANYGYTF.

The chain joins TRBV6-4 to TRBJ2-3; 10 positions match TRBD1. The CDR3 is 15 amino acids. Germline V gene data show CDR1 as MRHNA and CDR2 as SNTAGT. V lost 2 bases, J lost 1 base, and 0 bases stayed unmatched. CDR3 region: CASSDGTGGTDTQYF. DNA of the CDR3: TGTGCCAGCAGTGACGGGACAGGGGGCACAGATACGCAGTATTTT.

The rearrangement joins TRBV10-3 to TRBJ2-3, with TRBD1 identical over 8 bases. V shed 4 bases, J shed 4 bases, and the junction held 4 bases outside the gene matches. From germline, CDR1 is ENHRY and CDR2 SYGVKD. The CDR3 is made up of 14 amino acids. For the CDR3, the DNA is TGTGCCATCAGTGGACAGGGGAGGCCAGATACGCAGTATTTT. Residues: CAISGQGRPDTQYF.

This clone was observed at least ten times. Different DNA sequences within this sample yield the same CDR3. V gene TRBV19 combines with J gene TRBJ2-7, with TRBD2 as a possible D gene (6 bases). V was clipped by 6 bases and J by 0 bases, with 15 bases between them. The CDR3 is 15 amino acids. In germline, CDR1 is LNHDA, CDR2 SQIVND (reference sequence). CDR3 protein: CASRGGAATSYEQYF. The DNA of the CDR3 is TGTGCCAGTAGGGGGGGAGCCGCCACCTCCTACGAGCAGTACTTC.

The J gene is TRBJ1-2, the V gene TRBV5-1; D call uncertain. CDR3 size: 14 residues. The V end was cut by 0 bases, the J end by 3 bases, with 9 bases between. CDR1 is SGHRS, CDR2 YFSETQ, per germline. Written as DNA, the CDR3 is TGCGCCAGCAGCTTGGGCAGGTCGGACTATGGCTACACCTTC. Translating it yields CASSLGRSDYGYTF. The full variable domain, rest sourced from reference TRBV5-1 and TRBJ1-2, is KAGVTQTPRYLIKTRGQQVTLSCSPISGHRSVSWYQQTPGQGLQFLFEYFSETQRNKGNFPGRFSGRQFSNSRSEMNVSTLELGDSALYLCASSLGRSDYGYTFGSGTRLTVV.

The J gene is TRBJ2-7, the V gene TRBV11-2; D might be TRBD1 (5 bases). The germline V gene encodes CDR1 SGHAT and CDR2 FQNNGV. CDR3 size: 15 residues. With 1 base removed from V and 2 bases from J, the gap between germline ends came to 12 bases. The CDR3 sequence: CASSLGSQGPYEQYF. The CDR3 DNA reads TGTGCCAGCAGCTTAGGGAGCCAGGGCCCCTACGAGCAGTACTTC.

This clone was observed a single time. The chain is built from TRBV29-1 and TRBJ2-1; D may be TRBD1 (6 bases). This CDR3 comprises 12 residues. V was pared by 7 bases and J by 1 base, with 8 bases between. Germline-derived CDR1 and CDR2 are SQVTM and ANQGSEA. The DNA for the CDR3 is TGCAGCGCACAGGGTTCCTACAATGAGCAGTTCTTC. Translating gives CSAQGSYNEQFF.

The chain employs TRBV6-5 and TRBJ1-1; TRBD1 is a possible D gene (6 bases). The V gene's germline CDR1 is MNHEY and CDR2 SVGAGI. The CDR3 totals 13 residues. V lost 5 bases, J lost 3 bases, and 10 bases lay in between. The CDR3 bases are TGTGCCAGCAGTACAGGGTCTTACACTGAAGCTTTCTTT. Amino acids: CASSTGSYTEAFF.

V gene TRBV11-3 combines with J gene TRBJ1-1; the D is unclear. The length of the CDR3 is 13 residues. Trimming shortened V by 5 bases and J by 6 bases, and 13 bases separated the two germline ends. Germline loops: CDR1 SGHNT, CDR2 YENEEA. For the CDR3, the DNA is TGTGCCAGCAGCCTCACGTCGGTCGCTGAAGCTTTCTTT. This sequence encodes CASSLTSVAEAFF.

This sequence joins TRBV7-2 and TRBJ2-1, with 8 bases lining up with TRBD2. CDR1 is SGHTA, CDR2 FQGNSA, per germline. V shed 6 bases, J shed 0 bases, and the junction held 7 bases outside the gene matches. This CDR3 has 16 amino acids. The CDR3 region has the DNA TGTGCCAGCAGTGGGGTAGCGGGGACCTCCTACAATGAGCAGTTCTTC. This gives the protein CASSGVAGTSYNEQFF.

This clone was seen a single time. The chain uses TRBV9 and TRBJ1-5; 8 bases fit TRBD1. J was trimmed by 6 bases and V by 3 bases; bases with no gene match: 5. The CDR3 totals 14 residues. Germline-derived CDR1 and CDR2 are SGDLS and YYNGEE. CDR3 in amino acids: CASSEGTGGQPQHF. CDR3 DNA: TGTGCCAGCAGCGAGGGGACAGGCGGTCAGCCCCAGCATTTT.